This is a list of T cell receptor beta chains from one sample in a study of CD8+ T cells in alopecia areata. Measured with immunoSEQ multiplex PCR; TCRdb has only the in-frame clones, and not every one. The data show 150,000 to 200,000 clones, 64% seen once. The starting material was CD4+ T cells sorted from blood, obtained at approximately week 50, from a patient treated with tofacitinib. The receptors were gathered from a human donor with alopecia areata. Both conserved end residues are part of each CDR3. Each record gives: J gene, CDR3 length, D gene, V gene, clone size, CDR3 DNA, CDR3 protein. The D gene is left open where the match is weak. The size field is filled for only some rows; it gives once, few, many or a size class.

>TRBJ2-3|14|TRBD2|TRBV6-5|NA
TGTGCCAGCAGCCAGGGACTACTTCTAGATACGCAGTATTTT
CASSQGLLLDTQYF
>TRBJ1-2|13|NA|TRBV29-1|once
TGCAGCGTTGGACAGTTAGTTAACTATGGCTACACCTTC
CSVGQLVNYGYTF
>TRBJ1-1|12|NA|TRBV29-1|NA
TGCAGCGTTGAAGAACAGGGAAGGGCAGCTTTCTTT
CSVEEQGRAAFF
>TRBJ1-1|14|NA|TRBV7-6|NA
TGTGCCAGCAGCTTTAGTCGGGCCGCCACTGAAGCTTTCTTT
CASSFSRAATEAFF
>TRBJ2-5|13|NA|TRBV9|NA
TGTGCCAGCAGCCGGACAGACGGAGAGACCCAGTACTTC
CASSRTDGETQYF
>TRBJ1-1|15|NA|TRBV5-6|few
TGTGCCAGCGCCTTCGGGGGGGCTGGGAACACTGAAGCTTTCTTT
CASAFGGAGNTEAFF
>TRBJ1-1|16|NA|TRBV4-1|NA
TGCGCCAGCAGCCAAGTCAGGGGCGCCATGAACACTGAAGCTTTCTTT
CASSQVRGAMNTEAFF
>TRBJ2-1|13|TRBD2|TRBV29-1|NA
TGCAGCTCAGCGGGGGGACTCTACAATGAGCAGTTCTTC
CSSAGGLYNEQFF
>TRBJ2-7|15|TRBD2|TRBV5-1|NA
TGCGCCAGCAGCTCCTTGACTAGCGGGGGATACGAGCAGTACTTC
CASSSLTSGGYEQYF
>TRBJ2-1|14|TRBD1|TRBV4-3|NA
TGCGCCAGCAGCCAAGCCGGGACAGGGGGTGAGCAGTTCTTC
CASSQAGTGGEQFF
>TRBJ2-1|13|TRBD1|TRBV29-1|NA
TGCAGCGTGAAACAGGGGGCGATTTACGGTTCGTTCTTC
CSVKQGAIYGSFF
>TRBJ2-5|13|TRBD2|TRBV7-7|few
TGTGCCAGCGGACCGGGAGGCGTTGAGACCCAGTACTTC
CASGPGGVETQYF
>TRBJ1-6|16|TRBD1|TRBV23-1|NA
TGCGCCAGCACGGGACAGGGGGTTTCCTATAATTCACCCCTCCACTTT
CASTGQGVSYNSPLHF
>TRBJ1-2|16|NA|TRBV7-2|NA
TGTGCCAGCACCCAAAGAGCGAGGGCTGGTAACTATGGCTACACCTTC
CASTQRARAGNYGYTF
>TRBJ2-5|14|TRBD2|TRBV5-6|few
TGTGCCAGCAGCTCACGACTAGCACCGGAGACCCAGTACTTC
CASSSRLAPETQYF
>TRBJ1-1|13|NA|TRBV19|NA
TGTGCCAGTAGGCCCCGCGGCAACACTGAAGCTTTCTTT
CASRPRGNTEAFF
>TRBJ1-1|14|NA|TRBV9|NA
TGTGCCAGCAGCGTCGGCGGGATTAACACTGAAGCTTTCTTT
CASSVGGINTEAFF
>TRBJ2-3|14|NA|TRBV9|NA
TGTGCCAGCAGCGAGGACAGCCGCACAGATACGCAGTATTTT
CASSEDSRTDTQYF
>TRBJ1-6|17|TRBD1|TRBV7-8|NA
TGTGCCAGCAGCTTAGTTGTCGGGACAGGGAATCATTCACCCCTCCACTTT
CASSLVVGTGNHSPLHF
>TRBJ1-2|15|NA|TRBV6-5|NA
TGTGCCAGCAGTTACTCCGTGACAGTTAACTATGGCTACACCTTC
CASSYSVTVNYGYTF
>TRBJ1-1|14|TRBD1|TRBV30|NA
TGTGCCTGGACCCATGCAGGGGGCGGTACTGAAGCTTTCTTT
CAWTHAGGGTEAFF
>TRBJ2-2|13|TRBD2|TRBV10-3|NA
TGTGCCATCAGTGGCACTAGCGGCGGGGAGCTGTTTTTT
CAISGTSGGELFF
>TRBJ1-5|13|NA|TRBV29-1|once
TGCAGCGTTGCCGGGACACGGAATCAGCCCCAGCATTTT
CSVAGTRNQPQHF
>TRBJ1-1|15|NA|TRBV5-6|NA
TGTGCCAGCAGCATACCCCAGGGGTTGAACACTGAAGCTTTCTTT
CASSIPQGLNTEAFF
>TRBJ1-1|14|NA|TRBV6-5|NA
TGTGCCAGCAGGTACCGACGGGGGATCGCTGAAGCTTTCTTT
CASRYRRGIAEAFF
>TRBJ2-7|14|TRBD2|TRBV29-1|NA
TGCAGCGCCAGGACTAGCGGGGGGTTGTACGAGCAGTACTTC
CSARTSGGLYEQYF
>TRBJ2-4|15|TRBD2|TRBV6-5|few
TGTGCCAGCAGTCTCCGGACTAGCGGGGGGAACATTCAGTACTTC
CASSLRTSGGNIQYF
>TRBJ2-7|14|NA|TRBV6-5|NA
TGTGCCAGCAGTTCCCCGACTAGCTCCTACGAGCAGTACTTC
CASSSPTSSYEQYF
>TRBJ1-1|13|NA|TRBV6-5|NA
TGTGCCAGCAAAGCAACCCCGAACACTGAAGCTTTCTTT
CASKATPNTEAFF
>TRBJ1-5|15|NA|TRBV11-2|NA
TGTGCCAGCAGCCCAGGGACCACAGCCGGTCAGCCCCAGCATTTT
CASSPGTTAGQPQHF
>TRBJ1-2|15|NA|TRBV2|NA
TGTGCCAGCAGTGAAATTTTAGTCGGAATTGGGGGCTACACCTTC
CASSEILVGIGGYTF
>TRBJ1-2|14|NA|TRBV7-9|NA
TGTGCCAGCAGCTTAGCTCACAGGGAGGGTGGCTACACCTTC
CASSLAHREGGYTF
>TRBJ2-1|13|NA|TRBV7-2|NA
TGTGCCAGCAGAACAAACGGGGTACATGAGCAGTTCTTC
CASRTNGVHEQFF
>TRBJ2-7|14|NA|TRBV10-3|NA
TGTGCCATCAATCCCGACGGAGGGGTCCACGAGCAGTACTTC
CAINPDGGVHEQYF
>TRBJ2-2|12|NA|TRBV30|few
TGTGCCTGGAGTGTACCGGGGGGGGAGCTGTTTTTT
CAWSVPGGELFF
>TRBJ1-6|14|TRBD1|TRBV13|NA
TGTGCCAGCAGCACCGGGACAGGGGTTTCACCCCTCCACTTT
CASSTGTGVSPLHF
>TRBJ1-6|15|NA|TRBV4-3|once
TGCGCCAGCAGCCAAGGTGGGGCGACTAATTCACCCCTCCACTTT
CASSQGGATNSPLHF
>TRBJ1-6|13|TRBD1|TRBV7-2|few
TGTGCCAGCAGCCCCCGACAGGGATCACCCCTCCACTTT
CASSPRQGSPLHF
>TRBJ1-6|14|NA|TRBV6-1|NA
TGTGCCAGCAGGAGGGAGGGTGCGAGCTCACCCCTCCACTTT
CASRREGASSPLHF
>TRBJ1-1|14|NA|TRBV19|NA
TGTGCCAGTAGTATGTTCAGCATGAACACTGAAGCTTTCTTT
CASSMFSMNTEAFF
>TRBJ1-3|13|NA|TRBV30|once
TGTGCCTCCGGGGGGAACTCTGGAAACACCATATATTTT
CASGGNSGNTIYF
>TRBJ1-6|14|NA|TRBV6-5|NA
TGTGCCAGCAGCACCCATGGGGGCGGATCACCCCTCCACTTT
CASSTHGGGSPLHF
>TRBJ2-3|14|NA|TRBV28|NA
TGTGCCAGCAGTCCTGGACAGTTTCCAGATACGCAGTATTTT
CASSPGQFPDTQYF
>TRBJ2-3|14|TRBD2|TRBV10-3|medium-sized
TGTGCCATCAGTTCCGGGACTACCACAGATACGCAGTATTTT
CAISSGTTTDTQYF
>TRBJ2-1|13|NA|TRBV9|NA
TGTGCCAGCAGCATCAGCGGCCCCGGGGAACAGTTCTTC
CASSISGPGEQFF
>TRBJ2-6|17|NA|TRBV2|NA
TGTGCCAGCAGTCTTGAGGGTAGGGTCGCTGGGGCCAACGTCCTGACTTTC
CASSLEGRVAGANVLTF
>TRBJ2-5|11|NA|TRBV2|once
TGTGCCAGCAGTGAAGAAGAGACCCAGTACTTC
CASSEEETQYF
>TRBJ2-3|13|NA|TRBV2|NA
TGTGCCAGCGACTTCTCTAGCACAGATACGCAGTATTTT
CASDFSSTDTQYF
>TRBJ2-6|14|NA|TRBV6-1|NA
TGTGCCAGCAGTGAAGTGGCTGGGGCCAACGTCCTGACTTTC
CASSEVAGANVLTF
>TRBJ2-7|12|NA|TRBV30|NA
TGTGCCTGTGGGGTACCCTCCTACGAGCAGTACTTC
CACGVPSYEQYF
>TRBJ2-1|15|NA|TRBV7-8|NA
TGTGCCAGCAGCTTGACCACCGGGGGGCCTAATGAGCAGTTCTTC
CASSLTTGGPNEQFF
>TRBJ2-5|15|NA|TRBV14|NA
TGTGCCAGCAGCCAACCTTACACTAAACGGGAGACCCAGTACTTC
CASSQPYTKRETQYF
>TRBJ2-1|14|TRBD2|TRBV29-1|NA
TGCAGCGTACTGCCGGGACTAGCGAACAATGAGCAGTTCTTC
CSVLPGLANNEQFF
>TRBJ2-7|12|TRBD1|TRBV30|NA
TGTGCCTGGAGAGGGGACAGCTACGAGCAGTACTTC
CAWRGDSYEQYF
>TRBJ2-3|14|NA|TRBV5-1|few
TGCGCCAGCGGTTCGTCCCAAGAGGAAGATACGCAGTATTTT
CASGSSQEEDTQYF
>TRBJ1-5|15|NA|TRBV4-2|NA
TGTGCCAGCAGCCAAGATTCGGCGGGTAATCAGCCCCAGCATTTT
CASSQDSAGNQPQHF
>TRBJ2-7|13|NA|TRBV11-2|NA
TGTGCCAGCAGCCACGGGACCCCCTACGAGCAGTACTTC
CASSHGTPYEQYF
>TRBJ1-1|11|NA|TRBV25-1|NA
TGTGCCAGCAGGCAACAGGGAAGAGCTTTCTTT
CASRQQGRAFF
>TRBJ1-6|17|NA|TRBV19|NA
TGTGCCAGTACTCGAACCATAGGCCTTAGTGGGTACTCACCCCTCCACTTT
CASTRTIGLSGYSPLHF
>TRBJ1-2|15|TRBD1|TRBV2|once
TGTGCCAGCAGACCCAGACCGACAGGGGGCGAGGGCTACACCTTC
CASRPRPTGGEGYTF